These 7 T cell receptor beta chains came from one sample sequenced in a study of identifying expanded T cells in peripheral blood (dated by TCRdb to between 2018 and 2021). The library was prepared using the immunoSEQ multiplex PCR assay. Sourced from immuneACCESS, this table was stored by TCRdb with only in-frame sequences that have V and J called. A share of the clones is absent; for the studies checked, an unresolved V gene accounts for under half, and the remainder has no known explanation. The sample yields around 91,000 clones; approximately 88% were counted once. The top ten hold roughly 4.2% of the sample. Sequencing was performed on blood. These TCRs come from a person aged 18 to 75 in good health.

This chain uses TRBV10-1 with TRBJ1-2; maybe TRBD1 (5 bases). Trimming left V 3 bases short and J 2 bases short, with 7 bases between. The CDR3 totals 13 residues. Looked up from germline, CDR1 is WNHNN and CDR2 is SYGVQD (reference sequence). The CDR3 is CASSESGNYGYTF. The CDR3 DNA sequence: TGCGCCAGCAGTGAATCAGGGAACTATGGCTACACCTTC.

The rearrangement links TRBV6-5 to TRBJ2-7; 8 bases align to TRBD1. Germline assignment: CDR1 MNHEY and CDR2 SVGAGI. This CDR3 contains 15 residues. Trimming removed 5 bases from V and 2 bases from J; junction bases left unmatched: 8. The CDR3 nucleotides are TGTGCCAGCAGTGCAACAGGGGGAAAGCCCTACGAGCAGTACTTC. Translation gives CASSATGGKPYEQYF.

V gene TRBV30 combines with J gene TRBJ2-2, with 7 bases that match TRBD1. V dropped 2 bases and J dropped 5; count of bases not matched to a gene: 11. In germline, CDR1 is GTSNPN, CDR2 SVGIG (reference sequence). The CDR3 has 16 residues. CDR3 in DNA: TGTGCCTGGAGTCTTGAGTTAGGGGGCCCAACCGGGGAGCTGTTTTTT. It translates to CAWSLELGGPTGELFF.

The chain employs TRBV23-1 and TRBJ2-5; a possible D gene is TRBD2 (5 bases). The last part of the DNA fits TRBJ2-7 better; the J call may be wrong. TRBV23-1 is flagged as an ORF with uncertain function. The CDR3 is 14 amino acids. CDR3 sequence: CASSQRGSNYEQYF. The CDR3 DNA reads as TGCGCCAGCAGTCAACGGGGATCAAACTACGAGCAGTACTTC.

V usage is TRBV9 and J usage is TRBJ2-6; D not certain. Trimming removed 3 bases at V and 2 bases at J, with 3 bases between. The germline gives CDR1 SGDLS, CDR2 YYNGEE. This CDR3 is built from 13 residues. The CDR3 loop is CASSDPGANVLTF. The CDR3 DNA sequence: TGTGCCAGCAGCGACCCTGGGGCCAACGTCCTGACTTTC. The whole variable domain, filled in from reference TRBV9 and TRBJ2-6, reads DSGVTQTPKHLITATGQRVTLRCSPRSGDLSVYWYQQSLDQGLQFLIQYYNGEERAKGNILERFSAQQFPDLHSELNLSSLELGDSALYFCASSDPGANVLTFGAGSRLTVL.

The chain has TRBV5-1 and TRBJ2-1, with D uncertain. Germline V gene sequence: CDR1 SGHRS, CDR2 YFSETQ. V lost 0 bases and J lost 5, with 9 bases in between. The CDR3 spans 14 residues. CDR3: CASSLEAHHNEQFF. CDR3 bases: TGCGCCAGCAGCTTGGAGGCACACCACAATGAGCAGTTCTTC.

The chain carries TRBV5-1 and TRBJ2-2; TRBD1 matches 7 bases. The V gene end was trimmed by 0 bases and the J gene end by 7 bases; junction bases not matched to a gene: 3. Germline CDR1 SGHRS, CDR2 YFSETQ. The CDR3 consists of 14 residues. Here the CDR3 DNA reads TGCGCCAGCAGCTTGGTAGGGGGCGGCGGGGAGCTGTTTTTT. Translation gives CASSLVGGGGELFF.